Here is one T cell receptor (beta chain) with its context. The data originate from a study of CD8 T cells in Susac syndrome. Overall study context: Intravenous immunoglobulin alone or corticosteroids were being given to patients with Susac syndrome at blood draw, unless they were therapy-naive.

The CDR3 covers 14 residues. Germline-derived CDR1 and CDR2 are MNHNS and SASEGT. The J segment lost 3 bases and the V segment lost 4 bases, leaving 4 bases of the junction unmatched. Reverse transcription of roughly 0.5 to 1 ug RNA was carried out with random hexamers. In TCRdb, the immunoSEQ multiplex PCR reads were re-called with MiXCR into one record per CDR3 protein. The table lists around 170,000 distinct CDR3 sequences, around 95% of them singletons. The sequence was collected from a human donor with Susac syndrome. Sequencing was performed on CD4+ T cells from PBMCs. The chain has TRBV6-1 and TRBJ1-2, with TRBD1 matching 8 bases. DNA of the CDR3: TGTGCCAGCAGTGCACAACAGGGGGACTATGGCTACACCTTC. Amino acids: CASSAQQGDYGYTF.